The TCR beta chain described here comes from a study of molecular identifiers for immune sequencing clone quantification. The table lists this clonotype with many counts. Trimming took 2 bases from V and 6 from J, leaving 8 bases between them. CDR3 size: 13 residues. Germline CDR1 SGHAT, CDR2 FQNNGV. Each CDR3 protein gets one entry after TCRdb re-called the PCR reads with MiXCR. The sample carries tens of thousands of distinct CDR3 sequences, about a third recorded once. The chain carries TRBV11-2 and TRBJ2-4; D is undetermined. This receptor was obtained from a human donor in good health. Some libraries in this study had Jurkat cell RNA spiked in. The specimen sequenced was naive CD8+ T cells from blood, with Jurkat cell RNA spiked in. The subset is: FACS-sorted CD8+CD4-CCR7+CD45RA+ naive T cells. This CDR3 reads CASSLLPSNIQYF. CDR3 sequence (DNA): TGTGCCAGCAGCTTACTGCCGTCAAACATTCAGTACTTC.